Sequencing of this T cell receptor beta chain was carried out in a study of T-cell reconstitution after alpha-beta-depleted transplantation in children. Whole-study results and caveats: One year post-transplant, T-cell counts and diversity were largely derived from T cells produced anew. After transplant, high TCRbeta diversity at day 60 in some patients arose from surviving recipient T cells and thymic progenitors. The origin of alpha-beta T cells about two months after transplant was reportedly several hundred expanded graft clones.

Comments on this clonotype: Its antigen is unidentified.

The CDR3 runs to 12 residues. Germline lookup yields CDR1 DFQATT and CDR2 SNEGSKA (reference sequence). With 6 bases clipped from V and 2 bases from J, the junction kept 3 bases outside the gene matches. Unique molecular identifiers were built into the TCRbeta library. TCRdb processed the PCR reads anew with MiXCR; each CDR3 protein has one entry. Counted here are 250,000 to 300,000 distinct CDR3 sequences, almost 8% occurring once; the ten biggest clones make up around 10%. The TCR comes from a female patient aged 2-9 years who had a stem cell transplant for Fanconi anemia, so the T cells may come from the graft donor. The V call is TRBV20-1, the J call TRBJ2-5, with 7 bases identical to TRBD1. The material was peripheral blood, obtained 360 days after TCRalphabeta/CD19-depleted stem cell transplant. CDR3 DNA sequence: TGCAGTGCCTCGGGACAGCAAGAGACCCAGTACTTC. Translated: CSASGQQETQYF.